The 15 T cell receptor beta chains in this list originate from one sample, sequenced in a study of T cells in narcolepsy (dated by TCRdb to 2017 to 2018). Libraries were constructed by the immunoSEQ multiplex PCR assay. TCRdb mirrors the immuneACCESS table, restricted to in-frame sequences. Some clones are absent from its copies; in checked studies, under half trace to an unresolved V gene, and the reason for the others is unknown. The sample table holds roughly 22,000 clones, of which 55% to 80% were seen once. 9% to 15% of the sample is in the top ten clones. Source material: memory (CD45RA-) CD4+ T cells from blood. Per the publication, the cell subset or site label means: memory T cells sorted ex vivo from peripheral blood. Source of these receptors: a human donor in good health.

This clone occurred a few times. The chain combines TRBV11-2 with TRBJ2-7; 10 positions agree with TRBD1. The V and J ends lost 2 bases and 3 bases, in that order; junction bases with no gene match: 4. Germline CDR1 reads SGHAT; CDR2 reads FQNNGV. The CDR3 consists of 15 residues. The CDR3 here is CASSLSGQGHYEQYF. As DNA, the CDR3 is TGTGCCAGCAGCTTATCGGGACAGGGGCACTACGAGCAGTACTTC.

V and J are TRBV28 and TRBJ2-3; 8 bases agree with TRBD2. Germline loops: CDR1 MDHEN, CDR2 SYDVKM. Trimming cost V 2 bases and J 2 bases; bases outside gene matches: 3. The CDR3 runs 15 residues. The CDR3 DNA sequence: TGTGCCAGCAGTTTAGCGGGGGGCGCCACAGATACGCAGTATTTT. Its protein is CASSLAGGATDTQYF.

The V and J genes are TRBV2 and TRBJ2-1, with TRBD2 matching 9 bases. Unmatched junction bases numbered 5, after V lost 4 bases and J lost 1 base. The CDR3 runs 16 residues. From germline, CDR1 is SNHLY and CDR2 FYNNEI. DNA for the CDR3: TGTGCCAGCAGTGGAAAAGCGGGAGGTTCCTACAATGAGCAGTTCTTC. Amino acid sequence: CASSGKAGGSYNEQFF.

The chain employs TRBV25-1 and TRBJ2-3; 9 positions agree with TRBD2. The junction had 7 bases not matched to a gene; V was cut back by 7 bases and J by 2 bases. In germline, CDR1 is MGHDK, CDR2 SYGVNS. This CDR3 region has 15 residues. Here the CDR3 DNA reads TGTGCCAGCACTCAGGGACTAGCTACCACAGATACGCAGTATTTT. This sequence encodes CASTQGLATTDTQYF.

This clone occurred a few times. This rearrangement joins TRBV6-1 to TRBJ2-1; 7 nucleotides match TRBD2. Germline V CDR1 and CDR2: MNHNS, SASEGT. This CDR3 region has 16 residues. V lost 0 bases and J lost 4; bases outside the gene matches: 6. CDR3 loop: CASSEAVRGTYNEQFF. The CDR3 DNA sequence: TGTGCCAGCAGTGAAGCCGTGCGGGGGACTTACAATGAGCAGTTCTTC.

CDR3 coding DNA: TGTGCCATATACGAACAGGGGTACGAGCAGTACTTC. Translated: CAIYEQGYEQYF. The chain uses TRBV21-1 and TRBJ2-7; TRBD1 is taken as the D call from the table, unchecked against the DNA. TRBV21-1 is a recognized pseudogene. This CDR3 is built from 12 residues.

Here the CDR3 reads CASSPLRTASYEQYF. CDR3 bases: TGTGCCAGCTCACCACTTCGGACAGCTTCCTACGAGCAGTACTTC. The chain carries TRBV18 and TRBJ2-7, with D perhaps TRBD1 (6 bases). This CDR3 contains 15 residues. V was trimmed by 1 base and J by 1 base, leaving 11 bases between them. The V gene's germline CDR1 is KGHSH and CDR2 LQKENI. Full variable domain (missing parts from reference TRBV18 and TRBJ2-7): NAGVMQNPRHLVRRRGQEARLRCSPMKGHSHVYWYRQLPEEGLKFMVYLQKENIIDESGMPKERFSAEFPKEGPSILRIQQVVRGDSAAYFCASSPLRTASYEQYFGPGTRLTVT.

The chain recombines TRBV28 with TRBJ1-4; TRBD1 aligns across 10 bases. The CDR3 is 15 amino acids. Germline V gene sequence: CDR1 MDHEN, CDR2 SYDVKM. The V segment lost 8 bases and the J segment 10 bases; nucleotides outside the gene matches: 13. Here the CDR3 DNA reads TGTGCCAGCCTAAGTCCGATGACAGGGGGCGGAAAACTGTTTTTT. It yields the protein CASLSPMTGGGKLFF.

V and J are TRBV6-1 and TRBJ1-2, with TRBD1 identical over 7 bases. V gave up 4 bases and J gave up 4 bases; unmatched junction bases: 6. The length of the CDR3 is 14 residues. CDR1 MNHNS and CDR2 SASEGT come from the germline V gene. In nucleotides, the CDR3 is TGTGCCAGCAGTGCCGCCGACAGGGCCTATGGCTACACCTTC. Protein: CASSAADRAYGYTF.

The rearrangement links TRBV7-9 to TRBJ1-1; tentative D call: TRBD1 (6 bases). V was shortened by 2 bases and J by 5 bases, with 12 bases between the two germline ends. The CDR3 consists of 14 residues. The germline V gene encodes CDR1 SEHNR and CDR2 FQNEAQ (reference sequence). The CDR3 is CASSLTQGRTEAFF. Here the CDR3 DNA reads TGTGCCAGCAGCTTAACTCAGGGGAGGACTGAAGCTTTCTTT.

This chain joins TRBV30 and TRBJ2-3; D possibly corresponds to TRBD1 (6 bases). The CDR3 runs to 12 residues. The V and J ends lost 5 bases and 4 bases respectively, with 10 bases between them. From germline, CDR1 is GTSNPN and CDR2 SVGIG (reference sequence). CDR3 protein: CAWGKGADTQYF. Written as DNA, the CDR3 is TGTGCCTGGGGTAAGGGGGCAGATACGCAGTATTTT. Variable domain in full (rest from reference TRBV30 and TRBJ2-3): SQTIHQWPATLVQPVGSPLSLECTVEGTSNPNLYWYRQAAGRGLQLLFYSVGIGQISSEVPQNLSASRPQDRQFILSSKKLLLSDSGFYLCAWGKGADTQYFGPGTRLTVL.

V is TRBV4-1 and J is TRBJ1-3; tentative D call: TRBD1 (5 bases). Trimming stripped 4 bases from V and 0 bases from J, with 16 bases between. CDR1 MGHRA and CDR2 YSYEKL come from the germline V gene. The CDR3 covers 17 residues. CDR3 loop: CASSRLSGALSGNTIYF. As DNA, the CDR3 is TGCGCCAGCAGCCGACTTTCCGGGGCCCTCTCTGGAAACACCATATATTTT.

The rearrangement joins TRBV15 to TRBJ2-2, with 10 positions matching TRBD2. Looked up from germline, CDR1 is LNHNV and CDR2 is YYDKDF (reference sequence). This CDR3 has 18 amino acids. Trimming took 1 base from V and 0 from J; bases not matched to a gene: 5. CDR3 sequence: CATSRVGTSATNTGELFF. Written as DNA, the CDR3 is TGTGCCACCAGCAGAGTGGGGACTAGCGCTACGAACACCGGGGAGCTGTTTTTT.

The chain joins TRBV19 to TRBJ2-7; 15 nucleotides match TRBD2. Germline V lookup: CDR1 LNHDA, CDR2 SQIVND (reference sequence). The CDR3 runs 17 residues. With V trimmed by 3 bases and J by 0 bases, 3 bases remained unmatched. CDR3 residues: CASSILGLAGGSYEQYF. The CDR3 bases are TGTGCCAGTAGTATTCTGGGACTAGCGGGAGGCTCCTACGAGCAGTACTTC. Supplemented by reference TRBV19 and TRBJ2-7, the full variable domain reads DGGITQSPKYLFRKEGQNVTLSCEQNLNHDAMYWYRQDPGQGLRLIYYSQIVNDFQKGDIAEGYSVSREKKESFPLTVTSAQKNPTAFYLCASSILGLAGGSYEQYFGPGTRLTVT.

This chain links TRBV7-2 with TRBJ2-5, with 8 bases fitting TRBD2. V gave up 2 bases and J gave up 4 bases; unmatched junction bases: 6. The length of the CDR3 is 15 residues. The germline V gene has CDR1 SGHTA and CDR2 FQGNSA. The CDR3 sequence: CASSLRGGLRETQYF. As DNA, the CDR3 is TGTGCCAGCAGCTTACGGGGGGGCCTAAGAGAGACCCAGTACTTC.